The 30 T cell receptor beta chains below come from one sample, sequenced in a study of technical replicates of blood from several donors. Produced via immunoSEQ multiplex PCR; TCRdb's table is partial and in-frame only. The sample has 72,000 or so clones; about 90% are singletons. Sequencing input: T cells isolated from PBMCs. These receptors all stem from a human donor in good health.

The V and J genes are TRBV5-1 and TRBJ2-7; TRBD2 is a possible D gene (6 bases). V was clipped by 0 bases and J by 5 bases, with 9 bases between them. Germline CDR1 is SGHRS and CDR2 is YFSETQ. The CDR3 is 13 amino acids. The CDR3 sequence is CASSLGPSDEQYF. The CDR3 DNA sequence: TGCGCCAGCAGCTTGGGGCCTAGCGACGAGCAGTACTTC.

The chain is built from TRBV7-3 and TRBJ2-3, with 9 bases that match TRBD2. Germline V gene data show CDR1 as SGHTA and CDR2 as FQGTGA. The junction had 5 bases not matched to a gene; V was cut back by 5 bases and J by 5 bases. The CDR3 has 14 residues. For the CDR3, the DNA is TGTGCCAGCAGCCTGGGACTAGCCGGAGATACGCAGTATTTT. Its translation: CASSLGLAGDTQYF.

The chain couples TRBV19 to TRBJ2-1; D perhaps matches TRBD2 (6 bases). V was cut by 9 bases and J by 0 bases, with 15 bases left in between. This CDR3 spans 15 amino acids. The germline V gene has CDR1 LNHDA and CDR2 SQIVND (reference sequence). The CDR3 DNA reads TGTGCCAGCACCGGGCTAGCGAGCTCCTACAATGAGCAGTTCTTC. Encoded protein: CASTGLASSYNEQFF.

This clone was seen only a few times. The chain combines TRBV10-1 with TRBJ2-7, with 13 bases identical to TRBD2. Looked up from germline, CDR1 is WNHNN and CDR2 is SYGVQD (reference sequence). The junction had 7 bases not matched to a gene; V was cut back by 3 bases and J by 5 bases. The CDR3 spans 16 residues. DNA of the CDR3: TGCGCCAGCAGTGAAATTACTAGCGGGAGGGTCAACGAGCAGTACTTC. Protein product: CASSEITSGRVNEQYF.

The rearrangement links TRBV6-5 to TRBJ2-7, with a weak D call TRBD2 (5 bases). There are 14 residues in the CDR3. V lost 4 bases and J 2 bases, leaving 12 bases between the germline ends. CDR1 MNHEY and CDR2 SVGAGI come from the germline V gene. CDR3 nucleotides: TGTGCCAGCAGTTCCCCGGGAAGCCCCTACGAGCAGTACTTC. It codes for CASSSPGSPYEQYF.

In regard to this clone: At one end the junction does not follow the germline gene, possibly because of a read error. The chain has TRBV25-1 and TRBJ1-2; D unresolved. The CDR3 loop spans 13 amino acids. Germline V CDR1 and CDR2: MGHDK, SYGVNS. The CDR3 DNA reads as TGTGCCAGCAGTGAAGGGGAGAACTTTGGCTACACCTTC. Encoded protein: CASSEGENFGYTF.

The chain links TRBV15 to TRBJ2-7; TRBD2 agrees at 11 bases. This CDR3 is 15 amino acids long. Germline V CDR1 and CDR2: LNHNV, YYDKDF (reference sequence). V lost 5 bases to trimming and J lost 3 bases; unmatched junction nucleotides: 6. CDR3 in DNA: TGTGCCACCAGCGGAGGAACTAGCGGGAGCTACGAGCAGTACTTC. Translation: CATSGGTSGSYEQYF.

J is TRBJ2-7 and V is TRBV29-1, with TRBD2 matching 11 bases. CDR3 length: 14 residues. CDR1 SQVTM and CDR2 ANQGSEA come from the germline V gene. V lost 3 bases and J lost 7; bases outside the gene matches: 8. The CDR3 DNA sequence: TGCAGCGTTGAGTTCAGTAGCGGGAGGGGAGAGCAGTACTTC. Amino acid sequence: CSVEFSSGRGEQYF.

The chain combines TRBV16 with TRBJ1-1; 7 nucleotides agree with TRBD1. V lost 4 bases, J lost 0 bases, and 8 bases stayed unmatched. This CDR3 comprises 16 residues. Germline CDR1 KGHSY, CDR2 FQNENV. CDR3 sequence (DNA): TGTGCCAGCAGCCTTGACAGGGCTAACATGAACACTGAAGCTTTCTTT. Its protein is CASSLDRANMNTEAFF.

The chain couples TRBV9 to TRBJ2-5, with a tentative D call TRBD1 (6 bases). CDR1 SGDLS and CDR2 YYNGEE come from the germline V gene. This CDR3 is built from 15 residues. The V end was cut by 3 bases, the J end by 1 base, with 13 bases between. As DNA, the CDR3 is TGTGCCAGCAGCGCCTATGGACAGACCCAAGAGACCCAGTACTTC. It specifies CASSAYGQTQETQYF.

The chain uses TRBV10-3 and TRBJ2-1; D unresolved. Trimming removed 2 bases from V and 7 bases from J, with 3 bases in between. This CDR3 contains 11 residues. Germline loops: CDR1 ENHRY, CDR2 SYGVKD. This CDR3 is CAISEQNEQFF. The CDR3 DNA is TGTGCCATCAGTGAGCAGAATGAGCAGTTCTTC.

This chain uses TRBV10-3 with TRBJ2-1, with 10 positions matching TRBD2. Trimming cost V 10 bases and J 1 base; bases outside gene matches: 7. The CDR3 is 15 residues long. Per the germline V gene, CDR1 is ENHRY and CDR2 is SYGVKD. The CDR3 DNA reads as TGTGCCACCTTGGAACTAGCGGGGTCCTACAATGAGCAGTTCTTC. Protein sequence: CATLELAGSYNEQFF.

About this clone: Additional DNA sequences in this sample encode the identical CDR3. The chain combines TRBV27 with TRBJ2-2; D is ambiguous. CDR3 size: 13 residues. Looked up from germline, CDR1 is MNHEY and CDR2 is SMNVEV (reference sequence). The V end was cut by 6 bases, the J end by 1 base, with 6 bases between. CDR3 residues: CASRPGNTGELFF. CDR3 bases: TGTGCCAGCAGGCCGGGGAACACCGGGGAGCTGTTTTTT.

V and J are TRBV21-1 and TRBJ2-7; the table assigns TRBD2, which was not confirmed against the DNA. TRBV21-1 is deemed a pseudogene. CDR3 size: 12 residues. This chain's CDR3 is CASNIELYEQYF. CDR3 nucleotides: TGTGCCAGCAATATTGAGCTCTACGAGCAGTACTTC.

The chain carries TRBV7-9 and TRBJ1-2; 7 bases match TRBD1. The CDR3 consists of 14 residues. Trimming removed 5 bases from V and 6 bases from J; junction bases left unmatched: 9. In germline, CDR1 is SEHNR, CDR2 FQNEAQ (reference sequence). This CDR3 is CASSPTDRAHGYTF. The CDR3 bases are TGTGCCAGCAGCCCAACTGACAGGGCCCATGGCTACACCTTC.

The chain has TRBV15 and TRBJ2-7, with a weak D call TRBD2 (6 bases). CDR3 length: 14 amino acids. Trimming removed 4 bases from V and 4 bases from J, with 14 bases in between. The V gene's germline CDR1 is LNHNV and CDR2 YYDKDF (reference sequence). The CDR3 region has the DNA TGTGCCACCAGCAAAGGGGCGGGGCCTTACGAGCAGTACTTC. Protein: CATSKGAGPYEQYF.

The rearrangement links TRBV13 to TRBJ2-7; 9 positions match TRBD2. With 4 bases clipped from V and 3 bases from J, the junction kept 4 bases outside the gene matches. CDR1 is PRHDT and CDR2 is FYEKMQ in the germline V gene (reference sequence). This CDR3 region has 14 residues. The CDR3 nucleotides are TGTGCCAGCAGCTCTAGCGGGGACCGCTACGAGCAGTACTTC. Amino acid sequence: CASSSSGDRYEQYF.

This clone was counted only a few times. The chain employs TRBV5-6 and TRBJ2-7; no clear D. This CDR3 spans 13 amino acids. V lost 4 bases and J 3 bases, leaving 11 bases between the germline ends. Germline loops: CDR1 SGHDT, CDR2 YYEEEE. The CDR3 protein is CASSLPFGYEQYF. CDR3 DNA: TGTGCCAGCAGCCTCCCATTCGGCTACGAGCAGTACTTC.

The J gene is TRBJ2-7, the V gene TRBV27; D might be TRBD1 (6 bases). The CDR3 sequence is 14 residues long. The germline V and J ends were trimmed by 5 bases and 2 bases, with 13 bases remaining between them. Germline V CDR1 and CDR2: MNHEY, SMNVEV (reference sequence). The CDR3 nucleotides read TGTGCCAGCAGTAGAGGACAGCCCCCCTACGAGCAGTACTTC. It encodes CASSRGQPPYEQYF.

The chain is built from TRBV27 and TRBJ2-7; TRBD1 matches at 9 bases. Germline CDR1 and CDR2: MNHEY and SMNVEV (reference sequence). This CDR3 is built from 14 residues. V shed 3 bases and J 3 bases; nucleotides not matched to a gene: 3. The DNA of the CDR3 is TGTGCCAGCAGTTTTGGGACAGGGATCTACGAGCAGTACTTC. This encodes CASSFGTGIYEQYF.

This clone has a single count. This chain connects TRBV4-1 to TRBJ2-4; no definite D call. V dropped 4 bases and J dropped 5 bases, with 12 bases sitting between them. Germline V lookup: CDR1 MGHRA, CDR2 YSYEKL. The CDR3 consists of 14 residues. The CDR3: CASSPRLIENIQYF. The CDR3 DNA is TGCGCCAGCAGCCCCCGACTGATCGAAAACATTCAGTACTTC.

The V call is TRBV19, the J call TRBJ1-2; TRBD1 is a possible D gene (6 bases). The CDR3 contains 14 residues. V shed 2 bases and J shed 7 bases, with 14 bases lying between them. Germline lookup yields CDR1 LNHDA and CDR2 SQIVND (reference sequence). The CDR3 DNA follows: TGTGCCAGTAGTATAAACAGGGACGCCCTTGGCTACACCTTC. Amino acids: CASSINRDALGYTF. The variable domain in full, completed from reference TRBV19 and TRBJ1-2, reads DGGITQSPKYLFRKEGQNVTLSCEQNLNHDAMYWYRQDPGQGLRLIYYSQIVNDFQKGDIAEGYSVSREKKESFPLTVTSAQKNPTAFYLCASSINRDALGYTFGSGTRLTVV.

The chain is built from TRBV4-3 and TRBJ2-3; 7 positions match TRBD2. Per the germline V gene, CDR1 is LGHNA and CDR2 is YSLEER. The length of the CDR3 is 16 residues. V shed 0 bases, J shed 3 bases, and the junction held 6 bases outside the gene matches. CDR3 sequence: CASSQETSLFTDTQYF. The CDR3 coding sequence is TGCGCCAGCAGCCAAGAGACTAGCCTCTTTACAGATACGCAGTATTTT.

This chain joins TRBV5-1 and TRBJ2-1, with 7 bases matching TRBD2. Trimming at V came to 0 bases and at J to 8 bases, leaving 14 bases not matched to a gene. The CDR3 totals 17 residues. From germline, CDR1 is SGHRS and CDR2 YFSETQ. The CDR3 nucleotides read TGCGCCAGCAGCTTGGCCTTAGGCGGGAGAGTCCGAGATGAGCAGTTCTTC. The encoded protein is CASSLALGGRVRDEQFF.

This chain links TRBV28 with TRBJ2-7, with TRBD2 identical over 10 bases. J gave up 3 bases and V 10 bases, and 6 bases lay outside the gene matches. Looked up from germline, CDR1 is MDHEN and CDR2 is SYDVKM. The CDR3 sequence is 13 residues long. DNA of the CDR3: TGTGCCATCGACGCTAGCGGGGGCTACGAGCAGTACTTC. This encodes CAIDASGGYEQYF.

CDR3 residues: CASSPRTSGTTDTQYF. Here the CDR3 DNA reads TGTGCCAGCAGCCCCAGGACTAGCGGGACCACAGATACGCAGTATTTT. The genes are TRBV9 and TRBJ2-3, with 12 bases that match TRBD2. V lost 4 bases to trimming and J lost 2 bases; unmatched junction nucleotides: 5. The length of the CDR3 is 16 residues. The germline V gene encodes CDR1 SGDLS and CDR2 YYNGEE.

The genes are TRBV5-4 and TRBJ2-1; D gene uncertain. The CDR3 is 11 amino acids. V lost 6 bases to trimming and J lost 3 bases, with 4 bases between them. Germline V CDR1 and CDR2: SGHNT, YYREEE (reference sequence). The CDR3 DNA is TGTGCCAGCAACATCTACAATGAGCAGTTCTTC. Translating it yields CASNIYNEQFF.

CDR3 protein: CASLPAGTLIVFRNTIYF. The CDR3 DNA sequence: TGTGCCAGCCTCCCCGCCGGGACACTAATAGTCTTTAGGAACACCATATATTTT. V gene TRBV5-5 combines with J gene TRBJ1-3; D possibly corresponds to TRBD1 (6 bases). Germline lookup yields CDR1 SGHKS and CDR2 YYEKEE (reference sequence). The CDR3 spans 18 residues. Trimming removed 7 bases at V and 7 bases at J, with 30 bases between. Full variable domain (remainder filled in from reference TRBV5-5 and TRBJ1-3): DAGVTQSPTHLIKTRGQQVTLRCSPISGHKSVSWYQQVLGQGPQFIFQYYEKEERGRGNFPDRFSARQFPNYSSELNVNALLLGDSALYLCASLPAGTLIVFRNTIYFGEGSWLTVV.

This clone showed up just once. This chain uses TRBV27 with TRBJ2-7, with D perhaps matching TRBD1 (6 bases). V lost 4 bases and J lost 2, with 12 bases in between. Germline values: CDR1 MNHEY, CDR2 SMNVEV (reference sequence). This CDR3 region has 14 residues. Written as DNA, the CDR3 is TGTGCCAGCAGTTCTGACAGGAGCACCTACGAGCAGTACTTC. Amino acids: CASSSDRSTYEQYF.

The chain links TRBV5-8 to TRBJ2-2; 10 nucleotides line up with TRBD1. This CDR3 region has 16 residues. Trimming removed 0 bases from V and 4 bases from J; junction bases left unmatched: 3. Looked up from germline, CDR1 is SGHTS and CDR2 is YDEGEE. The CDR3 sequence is CASSLDGTGVTGELFF. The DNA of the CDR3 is TGTGCCAGCAGCTTGGATGGGACAGGGGTCACCGGGGAGCTGTTTTTT.